This T cell receptor (beta chain) derives from a study of T-cell reconstitution after alpha-beta-depleted transplantation in children. Germline loops: CDR1 SQVTM, CDR2 ANQGSEA. This CDR3 has 16 residues. V was clipped by 5 bases and J by 1 base; unmatched bases: 7. Unique molecular identifiers were used in preparing the TCRbeta library. Each CDR3 protein gets one entry after TCRdb re-called the PCR reads with MiXCR. In the table there are under 300,000 distinct CDR3 sequences, 9% to 10% of which are singletons. Ten or more counts support this clonotype. The input for sequencing was PBMCs from the stem cell graft donor, taken from the stem cell graft. This chain joins TRBV29-1 and TRBJ2-6; TRBD1 matches at 8 bases. The TCR originated in a human donor who donated a stem cell graft to a child with SCID. CDR3 coding DNA: TGCAGCGTTCTCCAGGGGGCTAGTTCTGGGGCCAACGTCCTGACTTTC. It specifies CSVLQGASSGANVLTF.